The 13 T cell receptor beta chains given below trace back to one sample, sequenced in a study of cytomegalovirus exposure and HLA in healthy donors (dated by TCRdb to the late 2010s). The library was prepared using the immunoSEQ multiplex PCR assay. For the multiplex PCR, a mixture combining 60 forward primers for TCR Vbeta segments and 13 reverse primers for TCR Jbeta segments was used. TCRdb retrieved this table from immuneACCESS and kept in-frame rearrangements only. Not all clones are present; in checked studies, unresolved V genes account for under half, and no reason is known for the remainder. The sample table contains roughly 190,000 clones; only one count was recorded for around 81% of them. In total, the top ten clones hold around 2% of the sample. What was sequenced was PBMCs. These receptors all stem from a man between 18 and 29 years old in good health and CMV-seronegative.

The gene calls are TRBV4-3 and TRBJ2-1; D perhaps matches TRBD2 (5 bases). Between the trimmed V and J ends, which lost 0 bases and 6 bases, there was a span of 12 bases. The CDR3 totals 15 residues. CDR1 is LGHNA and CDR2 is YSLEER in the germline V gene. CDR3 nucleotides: TGCGCCAGCAGCCAAGAATTGGTGCTAGCCAATGAGCAGTTCTTC. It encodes CASSQELVLANEQFF.

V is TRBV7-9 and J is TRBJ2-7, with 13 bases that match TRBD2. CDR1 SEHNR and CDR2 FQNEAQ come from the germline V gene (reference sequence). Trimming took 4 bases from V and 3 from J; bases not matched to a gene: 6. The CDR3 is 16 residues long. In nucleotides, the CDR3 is TGTGCCAGCAGCTCGGGACTAGCGGGACCGAGCTACGAGCAGTACTTC. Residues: CASSSGLAGPSYEQYF.

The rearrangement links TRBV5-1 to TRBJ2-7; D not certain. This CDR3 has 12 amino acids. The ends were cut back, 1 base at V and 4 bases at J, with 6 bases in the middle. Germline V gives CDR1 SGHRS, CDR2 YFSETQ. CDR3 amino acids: CASSLSQYEQYF. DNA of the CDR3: TGCGCCAGCAGCTTGTCTCAGTACGAGCAGTACTTC.

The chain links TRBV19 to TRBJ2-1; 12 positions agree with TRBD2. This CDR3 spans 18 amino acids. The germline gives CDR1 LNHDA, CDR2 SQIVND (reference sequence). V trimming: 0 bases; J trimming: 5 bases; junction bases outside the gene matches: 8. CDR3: CASSIDGTSGWKDNEQFF. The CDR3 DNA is TGTGCCAGTAGTATAGACGGGACTAGCGGGTGGAAAGACAATGAGCAGTTCTTC.

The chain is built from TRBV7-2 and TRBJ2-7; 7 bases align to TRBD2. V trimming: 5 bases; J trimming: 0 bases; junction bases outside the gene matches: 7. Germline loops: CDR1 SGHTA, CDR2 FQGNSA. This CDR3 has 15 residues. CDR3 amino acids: CASSRATSASYEQYF. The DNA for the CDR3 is TGTGCCAGCAGCCGAGCAACTAGCGCCTCCTACGAGCAGTACTTC.

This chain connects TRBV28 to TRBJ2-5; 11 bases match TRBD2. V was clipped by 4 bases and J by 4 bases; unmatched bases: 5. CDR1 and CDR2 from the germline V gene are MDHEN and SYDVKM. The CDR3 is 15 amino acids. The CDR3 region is CASSSLAGGGETQYF. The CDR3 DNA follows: TGTGCCAGCAGTTCCTTAGCGGGAGGGGGAGAGACCCAGTACTTC.

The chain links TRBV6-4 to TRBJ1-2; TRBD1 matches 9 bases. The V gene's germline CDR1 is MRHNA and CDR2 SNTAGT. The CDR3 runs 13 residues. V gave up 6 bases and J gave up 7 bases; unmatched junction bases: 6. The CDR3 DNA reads TGTGCCAGCAGAGGACAGGGGATGGGTGGCTACACCTTC. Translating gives CASRGQGMGGYTF.

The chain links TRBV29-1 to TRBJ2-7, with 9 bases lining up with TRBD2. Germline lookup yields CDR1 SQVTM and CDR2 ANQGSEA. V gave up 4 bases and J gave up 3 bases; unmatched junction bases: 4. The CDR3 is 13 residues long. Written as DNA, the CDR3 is TGCAGCGTTGTTTTGACTAGCGGCTACGAGCAGTACTTC. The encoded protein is CSVVLTSGYEQYF.

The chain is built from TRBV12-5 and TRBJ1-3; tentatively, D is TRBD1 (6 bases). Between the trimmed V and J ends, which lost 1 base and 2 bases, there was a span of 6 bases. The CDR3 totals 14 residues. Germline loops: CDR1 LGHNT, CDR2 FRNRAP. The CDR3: CASGLGGPGNTIYF. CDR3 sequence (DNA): TGTGCTAGTGGTTTGGGGGGGCCTGGAAACACCATATATTTT. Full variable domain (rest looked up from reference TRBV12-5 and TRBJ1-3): DARVTQTPRHKVTEMGQEVTMRCQPILGHNTVFWYRQTMMQGLELLAYFRNRAPLDDSGMPKDRFSAEMPDATLATLKIQPSEPRDSAVYFCASGLGGPGNTIYFGEGSWLTVV.

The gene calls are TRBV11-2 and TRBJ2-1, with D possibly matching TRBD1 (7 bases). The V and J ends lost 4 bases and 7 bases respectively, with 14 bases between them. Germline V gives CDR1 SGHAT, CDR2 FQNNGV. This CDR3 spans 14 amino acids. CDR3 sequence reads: CASSSNRGGNEQFF. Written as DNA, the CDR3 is TGTGCCAGCAGCTCAAACAGGGGAGGAAATGAGCAGTTCTTC.

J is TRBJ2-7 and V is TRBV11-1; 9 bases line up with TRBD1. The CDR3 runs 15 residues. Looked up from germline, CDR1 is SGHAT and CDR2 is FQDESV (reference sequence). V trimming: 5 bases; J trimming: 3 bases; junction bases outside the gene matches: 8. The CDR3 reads CASSQGQGQFYEQYF. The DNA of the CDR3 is TGTGCCAGCAGCCAAGGACAGGGGCAGTTCTACGAGCAGTACTTC.

The CDR3 nucleotides are TGTGCCATCAGAGGGACAGACTCCTACGAGCAGTACTTC. This codes for CAIRGTDSYEQYF. The rearrangement links TRBV10-3 to TRBJ2-7, with 7 positions matching TRBD1. Germline V lookup: CDR1 ENHRY, CDR2 SYGVKD. This CDR3 is 13 amino acids long. The V and J ends lost 6 bases and 0 bases, in that order; junction bases with no gene match: 2.

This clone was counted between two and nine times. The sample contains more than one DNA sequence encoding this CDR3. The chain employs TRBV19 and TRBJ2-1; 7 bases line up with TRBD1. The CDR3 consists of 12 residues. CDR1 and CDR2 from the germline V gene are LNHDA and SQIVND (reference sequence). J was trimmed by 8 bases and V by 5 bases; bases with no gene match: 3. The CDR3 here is CASSFRGYEQFF. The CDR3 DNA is TGTGCCAGTAGTTTCAGGGGGTATGAGCAGTTCTTC.